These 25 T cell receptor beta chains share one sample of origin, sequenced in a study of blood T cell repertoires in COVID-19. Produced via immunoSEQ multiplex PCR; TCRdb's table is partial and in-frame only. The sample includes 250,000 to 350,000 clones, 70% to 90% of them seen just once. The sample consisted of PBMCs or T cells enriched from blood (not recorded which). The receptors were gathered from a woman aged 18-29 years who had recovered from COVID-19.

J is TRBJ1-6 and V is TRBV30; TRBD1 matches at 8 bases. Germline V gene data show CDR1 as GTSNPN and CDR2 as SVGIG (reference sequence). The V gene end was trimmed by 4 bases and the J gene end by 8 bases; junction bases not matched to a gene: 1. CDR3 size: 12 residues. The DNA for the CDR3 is TGTGCCTGGACAGGGGGCGATTCACCCCTCCACTTT. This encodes CAWTGGDSPLHF.

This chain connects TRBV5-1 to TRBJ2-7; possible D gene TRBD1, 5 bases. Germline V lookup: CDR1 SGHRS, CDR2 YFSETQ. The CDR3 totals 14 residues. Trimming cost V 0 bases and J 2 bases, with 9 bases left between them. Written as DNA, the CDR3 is TGCGCCAGCAGCTTGGGGGCCAGGGCCTACGAGCAGTACTTC. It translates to CASSLGARAYEQYF. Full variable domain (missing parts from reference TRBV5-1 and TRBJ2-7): KAGVTQTPRYLIKTRGQQVTLSCSPISGHRSVSWYQQTPGQGLQFLFEYFSETQRNKGNFPGRFSGRQFSNSRSEMNVSTLELGDSALYLCASSLGARAYEQYFGPGTRLTVT.

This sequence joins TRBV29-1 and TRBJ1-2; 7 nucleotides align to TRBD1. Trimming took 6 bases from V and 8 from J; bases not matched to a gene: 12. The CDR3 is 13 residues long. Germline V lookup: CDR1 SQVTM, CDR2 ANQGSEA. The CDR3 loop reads CSVTGQQAGGYTF. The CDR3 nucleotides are TGCAGCGTGACGGGACAGCAAGCGGGCGGCTACACCTTC.

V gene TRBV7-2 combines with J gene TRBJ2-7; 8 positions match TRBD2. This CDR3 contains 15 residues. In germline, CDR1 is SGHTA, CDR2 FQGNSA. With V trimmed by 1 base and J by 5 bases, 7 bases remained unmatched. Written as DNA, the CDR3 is TGTGCCAGCAGCTTAGTTGGCGGGGGGCCCCACGAGCAGTACTTC. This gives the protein CASSLVGGGPHEQYF.

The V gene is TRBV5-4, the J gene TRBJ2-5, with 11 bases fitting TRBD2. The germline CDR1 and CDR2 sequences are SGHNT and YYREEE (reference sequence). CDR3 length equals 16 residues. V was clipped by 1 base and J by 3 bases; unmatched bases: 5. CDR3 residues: CASSLFSGGAEETQYF. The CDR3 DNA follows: TGTGCCAGCAGCTTGTTTAGCGGGGGGGCGGAAGAGACCCAGTACTTC.

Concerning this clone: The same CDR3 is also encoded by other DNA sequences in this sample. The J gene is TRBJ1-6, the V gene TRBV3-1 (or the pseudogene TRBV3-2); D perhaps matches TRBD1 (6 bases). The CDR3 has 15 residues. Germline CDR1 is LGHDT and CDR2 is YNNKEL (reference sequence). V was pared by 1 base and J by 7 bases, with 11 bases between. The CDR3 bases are TGTGCCAGCAGCCAAGGGCAGGGGTCGAATTCACCCCTCCACTTT. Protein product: CASSQGQGSNSPLHF.

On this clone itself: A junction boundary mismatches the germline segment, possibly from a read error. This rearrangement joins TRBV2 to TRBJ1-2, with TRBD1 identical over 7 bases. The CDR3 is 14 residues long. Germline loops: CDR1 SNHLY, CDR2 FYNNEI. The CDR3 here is CASSEGQDNYGYTF. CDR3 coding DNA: TGTGCCAGCAGCGAAGGACAGGATAACTATGGCTACACCTTC.

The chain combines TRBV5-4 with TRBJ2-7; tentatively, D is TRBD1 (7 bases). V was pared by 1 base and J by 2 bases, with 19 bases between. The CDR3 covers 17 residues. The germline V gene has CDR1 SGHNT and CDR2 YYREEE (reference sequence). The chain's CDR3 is CASSLKPTGDFTYEQYF. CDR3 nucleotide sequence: TGTGCCAGCAGCTTGAAACCTACAGGGGACTTCACCTACGAGCAGTACTTC.

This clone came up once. The CDR3 sequence is CASSMDGVAYEQYF. DNA for the CDR3: TGTGCCAGTAGTATGGACGGGGTTGCCTACGAGCAGTACTTC. V gene TRBV19 combines with J gene TRBJ2-7; D perhaps matches TRBD2 (5 bases). The germline CDR1 and CDR2 sequences are LNHDA and SQIVND (reference sequence). Trimming removed 3 bases at V and 2 bases at J, with 11 bases between. This CDR3 contains 14 residues.

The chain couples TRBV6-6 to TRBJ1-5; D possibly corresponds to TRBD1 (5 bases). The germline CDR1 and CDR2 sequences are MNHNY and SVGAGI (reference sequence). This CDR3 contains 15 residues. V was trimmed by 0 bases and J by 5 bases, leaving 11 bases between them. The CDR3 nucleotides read TGTGCCAGCAGTTACTCTGGGGGGAACTATCAGCCCCAGCATTTT. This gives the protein CASSYSGGNYQPQHF.

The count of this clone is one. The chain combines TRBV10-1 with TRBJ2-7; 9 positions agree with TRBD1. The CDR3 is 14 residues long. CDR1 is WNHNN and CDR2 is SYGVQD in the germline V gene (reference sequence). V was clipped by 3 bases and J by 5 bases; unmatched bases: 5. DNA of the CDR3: TGCGCCAGCAGTGAAGAACAGGGGGCTGACGAGCAGTACTTC. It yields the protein CASSEEQGADEQYF.

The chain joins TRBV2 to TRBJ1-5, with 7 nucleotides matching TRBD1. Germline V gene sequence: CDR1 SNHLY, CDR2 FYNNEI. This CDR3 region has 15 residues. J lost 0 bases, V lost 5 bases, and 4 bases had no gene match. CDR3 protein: CASSTRQGSNQPQHF. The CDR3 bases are TGTGCCAGCAGTACCCGACAGGGTAGCAATCAGCCCCAGCATTTT. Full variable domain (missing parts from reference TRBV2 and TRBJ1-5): EPEVTQTPSHQVTQMGQEVILRCVPISNHLYFYWYRQILGQKVEFLVSFYNNEISEKSEIFDDQFSVERPDGSNFTLKIRSTKLEDSAMYFCASSTRQGSNQPQHFGDGTRLSIL.

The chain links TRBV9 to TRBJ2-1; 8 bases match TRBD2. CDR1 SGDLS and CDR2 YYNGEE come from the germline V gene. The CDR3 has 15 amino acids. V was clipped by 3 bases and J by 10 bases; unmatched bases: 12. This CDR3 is CASSGRGARRREQFF. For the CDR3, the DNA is TGTGCCAGCAGCGGGCGGGGGGCCAGGAGACGAGAGCAGTTCTTC.

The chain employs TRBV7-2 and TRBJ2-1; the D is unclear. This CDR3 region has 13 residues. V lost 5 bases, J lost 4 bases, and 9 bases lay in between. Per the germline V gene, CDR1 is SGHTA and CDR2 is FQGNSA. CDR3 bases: TGTGCCAGCAGCCCCTACTTGTACAATGAGCAGTTCTTC. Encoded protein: CASSPYLYNEQFF.

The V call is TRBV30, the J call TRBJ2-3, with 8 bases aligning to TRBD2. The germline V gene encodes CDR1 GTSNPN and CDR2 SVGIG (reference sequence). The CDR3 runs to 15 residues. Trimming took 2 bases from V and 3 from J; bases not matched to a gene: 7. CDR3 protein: CAWSSTGGQTDTQYF. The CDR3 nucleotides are TGTGCCTGGAGTAGTACGGGGGGGCAAACAGATACGCAGTATTTT.

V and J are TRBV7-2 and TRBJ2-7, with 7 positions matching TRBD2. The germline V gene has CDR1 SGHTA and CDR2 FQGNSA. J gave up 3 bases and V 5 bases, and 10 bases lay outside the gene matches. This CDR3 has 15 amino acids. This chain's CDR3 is CASSGGTNFYYEQYF. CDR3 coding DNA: TGTGCCAGCAGCGGGGGGACTAATTTCTACTACGAGCAGTACTTC.

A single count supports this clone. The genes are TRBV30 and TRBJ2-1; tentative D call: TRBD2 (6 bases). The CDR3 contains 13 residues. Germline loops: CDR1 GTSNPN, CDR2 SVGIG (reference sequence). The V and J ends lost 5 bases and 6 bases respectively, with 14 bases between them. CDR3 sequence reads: CAWEGRGFNEQFF. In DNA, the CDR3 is TGTGCCTGGGAGGGCCGGGGGTTCAATGAGCAGTTCTTC.

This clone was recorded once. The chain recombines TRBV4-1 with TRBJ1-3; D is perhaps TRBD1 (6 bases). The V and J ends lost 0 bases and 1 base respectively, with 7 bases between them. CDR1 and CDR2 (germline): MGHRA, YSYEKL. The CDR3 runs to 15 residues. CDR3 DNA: TGCGCCAGCAGCCAAGAAGGGGGATCTGGAAACACCATATATTTT. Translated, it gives CASSQEGGSGNTIYF.

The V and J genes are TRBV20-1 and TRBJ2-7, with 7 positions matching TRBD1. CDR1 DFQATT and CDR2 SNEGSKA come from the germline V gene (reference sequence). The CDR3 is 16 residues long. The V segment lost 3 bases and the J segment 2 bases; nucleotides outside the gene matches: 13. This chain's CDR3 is CSASPRRKDRPYEQYF. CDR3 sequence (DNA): TGCAGTGCTAGTCCCCGACGAAAGGACAGGCCCTACGAGCAGTACTTC.

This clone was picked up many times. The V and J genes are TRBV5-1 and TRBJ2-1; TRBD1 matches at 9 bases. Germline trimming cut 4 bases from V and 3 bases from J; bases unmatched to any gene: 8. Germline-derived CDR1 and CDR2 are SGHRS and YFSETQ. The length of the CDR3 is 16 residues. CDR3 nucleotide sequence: TGCGCCAGCAGCCCACGGACAGGGGAGTACTACAATGAGCAGTTCTTC. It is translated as CASSPRTGEYYNEQFF.

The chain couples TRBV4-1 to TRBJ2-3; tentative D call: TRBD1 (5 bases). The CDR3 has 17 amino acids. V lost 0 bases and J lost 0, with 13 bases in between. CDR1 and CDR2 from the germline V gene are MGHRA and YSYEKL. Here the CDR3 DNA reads TGCGCCAGCAGCCAAGATTTGGATCAGGGTAGCACAGATACGCAGTATTTT. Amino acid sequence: CASSQDLDQGSTDTQYF.

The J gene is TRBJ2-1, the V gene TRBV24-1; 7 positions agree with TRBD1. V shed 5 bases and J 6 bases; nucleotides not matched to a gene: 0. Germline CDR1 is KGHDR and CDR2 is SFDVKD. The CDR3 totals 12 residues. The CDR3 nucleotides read TGTGCCACCAGTGGACAGGGCAATGAGCAGTTCTTC. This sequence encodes CATSGQGNEQFF.

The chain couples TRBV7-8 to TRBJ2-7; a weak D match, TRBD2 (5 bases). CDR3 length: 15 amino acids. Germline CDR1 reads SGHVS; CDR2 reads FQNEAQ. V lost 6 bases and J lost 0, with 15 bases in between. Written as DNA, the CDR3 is TGTGCCAGCAGATCCTACGGGGTTTCCTCCTACGAGCAGTACTTC. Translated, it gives CASRSYGVSSYEQYF. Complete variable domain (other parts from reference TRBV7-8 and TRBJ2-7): GAGVSQSPRYKVAKRGQDVALRCDPISGHVSLFWYQQALGQGPEFLTYFQNEAQLDKSGLPSDRFFAERPEGSVSTLKIQRTQQEDSAVYLCASRSYGVSSYEQYFGPGTRLTVT.

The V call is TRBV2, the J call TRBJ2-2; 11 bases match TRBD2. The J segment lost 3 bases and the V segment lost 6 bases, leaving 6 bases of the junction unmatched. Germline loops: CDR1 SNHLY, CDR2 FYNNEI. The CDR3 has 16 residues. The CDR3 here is CASRPPGLADTGELFF. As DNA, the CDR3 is TGTGCCAGCAGGCCTCCGGGACTAGCGGACACCGGGGAGCTGTTTTTT.

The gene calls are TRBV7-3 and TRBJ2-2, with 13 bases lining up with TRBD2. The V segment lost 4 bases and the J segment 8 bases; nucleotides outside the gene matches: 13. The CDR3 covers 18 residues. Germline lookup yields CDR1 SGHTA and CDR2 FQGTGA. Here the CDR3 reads CASSSGLAGAFIGGELFF. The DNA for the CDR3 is TGTGCCAGCAGCTCCGGACTAGCGGGAGCCTTCATAGGAGGGGAGCTGTTTTTT. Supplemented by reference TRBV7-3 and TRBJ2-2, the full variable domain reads GAGVSQTPSNKVTEKGKYVELRCDPISGHTALYWYRQSLGQGPEFLIYFQGTGAADDSGLPNDRFFAVRPEGSVSTLKIQRTERGDSAVYLCASSSGLAGAFIGGELFFGEGSRLTVL.